A selection of T cell receptor beta chains follows, all from one sample in a study of blood T cell repertoires in COVID-19. Some clones are missing from TCRdb's copy, which holds only in-frame ones; the method was immunoSEQ multiplex PCR. The sample holds under 250,000 clones; 70% to 90% are singletons and the top ten take less than 6.5%. Sequencing input: peripheral blood. All receptors derive from a man over 45 with COVID-19, enrolled during active disease. CDR3s include the opening cysteine and the closing phenylalanine or tryptophan. The D gene is left open where the match is weak. Some rows mark clone size as missing; the rest say once, few, many or name a class of expanded clone.

d_call	clone_size	v_call	j_call	cdr3_aa	cdr3_nt
TRBD2	-	TRBV20-1	TRBJ2-1	CSASSLAGGPHNEQFF	TGCAGTGCTAGTTCTCTAGCGGGGGGGCCTCACAATGAGCAGTTCTTC
TRBD1	-	TRBV19	TRBJ1-6	CASSTGGTGTSPLHF	TGTGCCAGTAGTACTGGGGGGACAGGGACGTCACCCCTCCACTTT
-	few	TRBV5-8	TRBJ1-3	CASSLGLFSGNTIYF	TGTGCCAGCAGCTTAGGACTGTTCTCTGGAAACACCATATATTTT
-	-	TRBV6-5	TRBJ2-7	CASSHGSYEQYF	TGTGCCAGCAGCCACGGGTCTTACGAGCAGTACTTC
TRBD1	once	TRBV28	TRBJ1-2	CASTVTGTGGRNYGYTF	TGTGCCAGCACCGTTACCGGGACAGGAGGCCGAAACTATGGCTACACCTTC
-	-	TRBV14	TRBJ2-2	CASSPHGGTTGELFF	TGTGCCAGCAGCCCCCACGGGGGAACTACCGGGGAGCTGTTTTTT
TRBD1	-	TRBV30	TRBJ1-2	CASGGSWYGYTF	TGTGCCTCAGGGGGCAGCTGGTATGGCTACACCTTC
TRBD1	few	TRBV2	TRBJ1-5	CASRQGAASNQPQHF	TGTGCCAGCAGACAGGGGGCGGCGAGCAATCAGCCCCAGCATTTT
TRBD2	-	TRBV19	TRBJ2-1	CASSTFLAGSYNEQFF	TGTGCCAGTAGTACTTTCCTAGCGGGGTCCTACAATGAGCAGTTCTTC
-	-	TRBV28	TRBJ2-1	CASSLRARPGGNEQFF	TGTGCCAGCTCCCTAAGAGCTCGGCCCGGCGGCAATGAGCAGTTCTTC
TRBD2	once	TRBV9	TRBJ2-2	CASSVISSGATGELFF	TGTGCCAGCAGCGTAATTTCTAGCGGGGCCACCGGGGAGCTGTTTTTT
-	-	TRBV27	TRBJ1-5	CASSLTKHQPQHF	TGTGCCAGCAGTTTGACAAAACATCAGCCCCAGCATTTT
-	-	TRBV3-1/TRBV3-2	TRBJ1-3	CASSKRTPGDTIYF	TGTGCCAGCAGCAAACGCACCCCCGGGGACACCATATATTTT
TRBD1	-	TRBV2	TRBJ1-2	CASSEAGGPGYTF	TGTGCCAGCAGTGAGGCAGGGGGACCGGGCTACACCTTC
-	-	TRBV3-1/TRBV3-2	TRBJ2-1	CASSLPGLNNEQFF	TGTGCCAGCAGCCTACCCGGGTTGAACAATGAGCAGTTCTTC
-	-	TRBV12-3/TRBV12-4	TRBJ1-2	CASSFSANYGYTF	TGTGCCAGCAGTTTTAGCGCGAACTATGGCTACACCTTC
TRBD1	-	TRBV5-1	TRBJ1-2	CASSLAGQVYGYTF	TGCGCCAGCAGCTTGGCGGGACAGGTCTATGGCTACACCTTC
-	-	TRBV9	TRBJ2-7	CASSVDSGGLEQYF	TGTGCCAGCAGCGTAGACTCGGGGGGCCTCGAGCAGTACTTC
TRBD1	-	TRBV11-3	TRBJ2-7	CASSTTGEPYEQYF	TGTGCCAGCAGCACGACAGGGGAGCCCTACGAGCAGTACTTC
-	-	TRBV7-2	TRBJ1-5	CASSLVTHNQPQHF	TGTGCCAGCAGCTTAGTCACTCACAATCAGCCCCAGCATTTT
-	-	TRBV6-5	TRBJ2-5	CASSPGGQETQYF	TGTGCCAGCAGCCCAGGGGGGCAAGAGACCCAGTACTTC
-	-	TRBV5-4	TRBJ2-5	CASMRVEAQETQYF	TGTGCCAGCATGAGAGTGGAGGCTCAAGAGACCCAGTACTTC
-	once	TRBV11-2	TRBJ1-1	CASSLERLSTEAFF	TGTGCCAGCAGCTTAGAGAGGTTGAGCACTGAAGCTTTCTTT
-	-	TRBV2	TRBJ2-5	CASSRDNQETQYF	TGTGCCAGCAGTAGGGACAACCAAGAGACCCAGTACTTC
TRBD1	-	TRBV6-4	TRBJ2-1	CASSPGQGSNEQFF	TGTGCCAGCAGTCCGGGACAGGGGTCAAATGAGCAGTTCTTC
-	-	TRBV6-5	TRBJ2-7	CASGESGGGSYEQYF	TGTGCCAGCGGGGAATCGGGTGGGGGGTCCTACGAGCAGTACTTC
-	-	TRBV12-3/TRBV12-4	TRBJ1-1	CASSWASLGEAFF	TGTGCCAGCAGTTGGGCCTCCCTTGGGGAGGCTTTCTTT
TRBD2	once	TRBV3-1/TRBV3-2	TRBJ2-5	CASSLTSGKETQYF	TGTGCCAGCAGCCTGACTAGCGGGAAAGAGACCCAGTACTTC
TRBD1	-	TRBV5-1	TRBJ1-1	CASSLGGTGTAEAFF	TGCGCCAGCAGCTTGGGGGGGACAGGGACGGCTGAAGCTTTCTTT
-	-	TRBV11-1	TRBJ1-6	CASSLKQINSPLHF	TGTGCCAGCAGCTTAAAACAGATTAATTCACCCCTCCACTTT